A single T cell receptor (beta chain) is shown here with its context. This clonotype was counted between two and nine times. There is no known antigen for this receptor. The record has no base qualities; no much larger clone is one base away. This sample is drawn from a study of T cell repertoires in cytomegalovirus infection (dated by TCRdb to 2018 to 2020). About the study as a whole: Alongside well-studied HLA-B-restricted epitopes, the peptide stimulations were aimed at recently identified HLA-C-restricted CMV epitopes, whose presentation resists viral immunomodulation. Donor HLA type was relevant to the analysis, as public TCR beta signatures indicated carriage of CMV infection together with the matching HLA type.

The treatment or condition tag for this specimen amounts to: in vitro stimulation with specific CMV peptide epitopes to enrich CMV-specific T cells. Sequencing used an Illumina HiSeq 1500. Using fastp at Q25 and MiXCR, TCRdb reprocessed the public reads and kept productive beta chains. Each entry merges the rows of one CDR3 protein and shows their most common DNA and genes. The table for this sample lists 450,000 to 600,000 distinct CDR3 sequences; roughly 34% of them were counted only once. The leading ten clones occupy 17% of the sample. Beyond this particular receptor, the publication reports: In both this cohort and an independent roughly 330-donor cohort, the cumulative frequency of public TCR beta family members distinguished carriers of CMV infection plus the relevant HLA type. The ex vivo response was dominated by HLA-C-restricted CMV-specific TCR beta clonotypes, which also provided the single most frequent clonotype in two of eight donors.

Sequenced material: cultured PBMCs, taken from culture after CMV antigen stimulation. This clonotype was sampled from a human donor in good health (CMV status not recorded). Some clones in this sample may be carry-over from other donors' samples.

This receptor carries the CDR3 CASSQTPQEDEAFF. The DNA sequence is as follows: TGCGCCAGCAGCCAAACCCCCCAGGAGGATGAAGCTTTCTTT. The chain couples TRBV4-1 to TRBJ1-1, with no confident D gene call. The germline ends are 14 bases apart after V is trimmed by 2 bases and J by 7 bases. From the cysteine up to the phenylalanine, the CDR3 has a length of 14 residues. Just CDR3 DNA is preserved here, 42 bases in frame from base 1. CDR1 and CDR2 were assigned from the germline V gene as MGHRA and YSYEKL.